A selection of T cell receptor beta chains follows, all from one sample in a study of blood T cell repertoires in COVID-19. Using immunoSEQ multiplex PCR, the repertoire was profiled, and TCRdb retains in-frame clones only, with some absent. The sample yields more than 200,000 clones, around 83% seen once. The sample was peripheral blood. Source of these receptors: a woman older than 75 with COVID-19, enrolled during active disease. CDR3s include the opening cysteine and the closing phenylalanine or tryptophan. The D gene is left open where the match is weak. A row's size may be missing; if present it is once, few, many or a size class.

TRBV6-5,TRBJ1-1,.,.,CASSYFGDEAFF,TGTGCCAGCAGTTACTTTGGAGATGAAGCTTTCTTT
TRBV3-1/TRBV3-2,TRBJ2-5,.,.,CASSLRTLGAETQYF,TGTGCCAGCAGCCTGCGGACCCTTGGGGCAGAGACCCAGTACTTC
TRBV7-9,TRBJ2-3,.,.,CASSTELDTQYF,TGTGCCAGCAGCACAGAGTTAGATACGCAGTATTTT
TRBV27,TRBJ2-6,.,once,CASSRWGAGANVLTF,TGTGCCAGCAGCCGGTGGGGAGCTGGGGCCAACGTCCTGACTTTC
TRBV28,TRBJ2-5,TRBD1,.,CATYKLTGGFGTQYF,TGTGCCACCTACAAATTGACAGGGGGCTTCGGGACCCAGTACTTC
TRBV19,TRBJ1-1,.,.,CASSSRQDHTEAFF,TGTGCCAGTAGTTCAAGACAGGACCACACTGAAGCTTTCTTT
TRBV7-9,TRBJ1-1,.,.,CASSHPDTAFF,TGTGCCAGCAGCCACCCTGACACGGCTTTCTTT
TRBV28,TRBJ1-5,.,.,CASSADRRSNQPQHF,TGTGCCAGCAGTGCAGACAGAAGGAGCAATCAGCCCCAGCATTTT
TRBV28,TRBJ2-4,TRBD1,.,CASTGTGGNIQYF,TGTGCCAGCACCGGGACAGGGGGCAACATTCAGTACTTC
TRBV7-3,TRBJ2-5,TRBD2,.,CASSRLGRSSGGPGGETQYF,TGTGCCAGCAGCCGCCTGGGGCGGTCTAGCGGGGGCCCGGGCGGGGAGACCCAGTACTTC
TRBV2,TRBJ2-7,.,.,CASSEQGYEQYF,TGTGCCAGCAGTGAACAGGGCTACGAGCAGTACTTC
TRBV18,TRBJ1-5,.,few,CASSPPTDTGYQPQHF,TGTGCCAGCTCACCACCGACGGACACCGGTTACCAGCCCCAGCATTTT
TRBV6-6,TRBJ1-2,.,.,CASRTGQNYGYTF,TGTGCCAGCAGAACCGGACAGAACTATGGCTACACCTTC
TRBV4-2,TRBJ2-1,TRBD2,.,CASTPFLSGGTYNEQFF,TGTGCCAGCACTCCTTTCCTTAGCGGGGGGACATACAATGAGCAGTTCTTC
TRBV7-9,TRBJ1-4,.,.,CASSLGVQNREKLFF,TGTGCCAGCAGCTTAGGTGTACAGAATAGAGAAAAACTGTTTTTT
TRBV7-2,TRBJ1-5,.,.,CASSNYDQPQHF,TGTGCCAGCAGTAACTACGACCAGCCCCAGCATTTT
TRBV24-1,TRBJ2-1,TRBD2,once,CATSESGRPGGEQFF,TGTGCCACCAGTGAGAGCGGGAGGCCGGGTGGTGAGCAGTTCTTC
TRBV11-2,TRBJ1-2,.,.,CASSLLPGQGGYTF,TGTGCCAGCAGCCTACTTCCAGGGCAGGGAGGCTACACCTTC
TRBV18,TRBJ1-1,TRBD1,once,CASGTGVNTEAFF,TGTGCCAGCGGGACAGGGGTGAACACTGAAGCTTTCTTT
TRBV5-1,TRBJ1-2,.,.,CASSRIPGAASGYTF,TGCGCCAGCAGCCGTATACCGGGAGCAGCAAGCGGCTACACCTTC
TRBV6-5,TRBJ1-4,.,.,CASSRDFRDEKLFF,TGTGCCAGCAGCCGGGACTTTCGCGATGAAAAACTGTTTTTT
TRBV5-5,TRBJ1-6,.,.,CASSLPQGNSPLHF,TGTGCCAGCAGCTTGCCCCAGGGAAACTCACCCCTCCACTTT
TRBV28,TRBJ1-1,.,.,CASSLLQENTEAFF,TGTGCCAGCAGTTTATTGCAGGAGAACACTGAAGCTTTCTTT
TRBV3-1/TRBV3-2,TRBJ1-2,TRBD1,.,CASSHRTGHYGYTF,TGTGCCAGCAGCCACCGGACAGGACACTATGGCTACACCTTC
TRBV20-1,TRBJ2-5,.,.,CSASAGDQETQYF,TGCAGTGCTAGTGCAGGGGACCAAGAGACCCAGTACTTC
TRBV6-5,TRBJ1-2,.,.,CASSYTGTNFGYTF,TGTGCCAGCAGTTACACAGGCACTAACTTTGGCTACACCTTC
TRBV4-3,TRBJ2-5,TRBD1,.,CASSQGDRLHKETQYF,TGCGCCAGCAGCCAAGGGGACAGGTTGCACAAAGAGACCCAGTACTTC
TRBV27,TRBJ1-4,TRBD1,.,CASRQTGKGEKLFF,TGTGCCAGCAGGCAGACAGGGAAAGGTGAAAAACTGTTTTTT
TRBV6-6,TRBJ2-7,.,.,CVSTLRGKAYEQYF,TGTGTCAGCACCCTACGCGGCAAAGCCTACGAGCAGTACTTC
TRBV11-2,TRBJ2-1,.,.,CASSLAGGGRYNEQFF,TGTGCCAGCAGCTTAGCCGGCGGGGGCCGATACAATGAGCAGTTCTTC
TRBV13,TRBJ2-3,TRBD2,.,CASSLLAGGTDTQYF,TGTGCCAGCAGCTTACTAGCGGGAGGCACAGATACGCAGTATTTT
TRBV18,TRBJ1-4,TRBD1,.,CASSHGQGRGNEKLFF,TGTGCCAGCTCACATGGACAGGGTCGCGGGAATGAAAAACTGTTTTTT